This T cell receptor beta chain emerged from a study of cytomegalovirus exposure and HLA in healthy donors. Study-level points and caveats: TCR beta V segments were, for the most part, productive about 87% or about 30% of the time in an earlier analysis. From TCR beta sequences, most subjects' HLA-A and HLA-B alleles were reportedly predicted accurately.

For this clone: Its antigen is undetermined.

PCR employed 60 Vbeta and 13 Jbeta primers. Some clones are missing from TCRdb's copy, which holds only in-frame ones; the method was immunoSEQ multiplex PCR. The table has fewer than 200,000 clones, nearly 80% seen once. Unrecorded immune exposures were likely, despite nominal health at sampling. Trimming cost V 6 bases and J 1 base; bases outside gene matches: 3. The CDR3 consists of 13 residues. Looked up from germline, CDR1 is SQVTM and CDR2 is ANQGSEA. The gene calls are TRBV29-1 and TRBJ1-2; 9 nucleotides match TRBD1. The source of this sequence is a man between 18 and 35 years old in good health and CMV-seropositive. Sequenced sample: PBMCs. In DNA form, the CDR3 reads TGCAGCGTCACAGGGGGCCTTAACTATGGCTACACCTTC. It yields the protein CSVTGGLNYGYTF. The complete variable domain, with remaining parts taken from reference TRBV29-1 and TRBJ1-2, reads SAVISQKPSRDICQRGTSLTIQCQVDSQVTMMFWYRQQPGQSLTLIATANQGSEATYESGFVIDKFPISRPNLTFSTLTVSNMSPEDSSIYLCSVTGGLNYGYTFGSGTRLTVV.